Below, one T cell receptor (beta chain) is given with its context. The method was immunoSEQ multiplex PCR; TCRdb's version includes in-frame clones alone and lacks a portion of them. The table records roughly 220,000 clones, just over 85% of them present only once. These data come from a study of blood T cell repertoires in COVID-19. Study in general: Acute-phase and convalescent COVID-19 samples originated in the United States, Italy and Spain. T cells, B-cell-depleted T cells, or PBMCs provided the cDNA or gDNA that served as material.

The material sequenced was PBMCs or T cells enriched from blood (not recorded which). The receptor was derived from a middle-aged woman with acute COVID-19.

The CDR3 region has the DNA TGTGCCAGCTCACCACCAGGACAGGGGATAGAGACCCAGTACTTC. It codes for CASSPPGQGIETQYF. The V gene is TRBV18, the J gene TRBJ2-5; 9 bases are shared with TRBD1. There are 15 residues in the CDR3. Unmatched junction bases numbered 3, after V lost 0 bases and J lost 4 bases. Germline CDR1 reads KGHSH; CDR2 reads LQKENI.